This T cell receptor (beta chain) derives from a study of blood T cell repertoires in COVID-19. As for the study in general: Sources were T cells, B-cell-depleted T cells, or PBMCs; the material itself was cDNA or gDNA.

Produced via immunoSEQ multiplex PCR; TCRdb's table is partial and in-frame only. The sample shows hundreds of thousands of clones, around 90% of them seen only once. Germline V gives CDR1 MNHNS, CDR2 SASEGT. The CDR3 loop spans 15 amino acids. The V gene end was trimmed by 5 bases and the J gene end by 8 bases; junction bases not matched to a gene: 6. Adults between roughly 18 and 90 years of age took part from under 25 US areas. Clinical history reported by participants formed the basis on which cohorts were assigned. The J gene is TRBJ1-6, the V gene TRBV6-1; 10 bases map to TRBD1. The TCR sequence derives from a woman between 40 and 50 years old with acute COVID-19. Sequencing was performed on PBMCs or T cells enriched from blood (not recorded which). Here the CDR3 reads CASSSVGTGDSPLHF. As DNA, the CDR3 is TGTGCCAGCAGTTCGGTGGGGACAGGGGATTCACCCCTCCACTTT.